This T cell receptor beta chain was identified during a study of cytomegalovirus exposure and HLA in healthy donors. Study-wide findings and caveats: Cytomegalovirus-associated status was assigned to 164 TCR beta chains.

Comments on this clone: Its cognate antigen is unknown.

Germline CDR1 reads SGHDT; CDR2 reads YYEEEE. The CDR3 has 13 residues. Trimming left V 0 bases short and J 8 bases short, with 11 bases between. The PCR used 60 Vbeta and 13 Jbeta primers. Sequenced by immunoSEQ multiplex PCR; TCRdb stores in-frame clones only, minus some. The sample lists around 140,000 clones, under 90% occurring once. Each of the donors was a healthy bone marrow donor. The receptor comes from a man aged 40-49 years in good health and CMV-seronegative. The sequencing input was PBMCs. The V call is TRBV5-6, the J call TRBJ1-1; D might be TRBD1 (5 bases). DNA for the CDR3: TGTGCCAGCAGCTTGGCCCAGGGACTAGAAGCTTTCTTT. The encoded protein is CASSLAQGLEAFF.